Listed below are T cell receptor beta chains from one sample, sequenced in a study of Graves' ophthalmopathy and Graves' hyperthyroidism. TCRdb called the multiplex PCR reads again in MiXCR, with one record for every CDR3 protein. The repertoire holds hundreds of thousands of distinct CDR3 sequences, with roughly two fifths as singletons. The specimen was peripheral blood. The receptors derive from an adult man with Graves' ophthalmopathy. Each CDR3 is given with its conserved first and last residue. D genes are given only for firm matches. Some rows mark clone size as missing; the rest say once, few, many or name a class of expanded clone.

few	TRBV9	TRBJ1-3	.	TGTGCCAGCAGCCTCCGACTGGGAGTTTCTGGAAACACCATATATTTT	CASSLRLGVSGNTIYF
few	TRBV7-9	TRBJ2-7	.	TGTGCCAGCAGCCAAGATCCACAGATCTACGAGCAGTACTTC	CASSQDPQIYEQYF
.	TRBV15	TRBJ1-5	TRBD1	TGTGCCACCAGCAGTCGAGACAGGGGCAATCAGCCCCAGCATTTT	CATSSRDRGNQPQHF
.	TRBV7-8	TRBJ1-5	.	TGTGCCAGCAGTTACTCGAAGGGGGGACAAGAGACCCAGCATTTT	CASSYSKGGQETQHF
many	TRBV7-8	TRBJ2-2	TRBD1	TGTGCCAGCAGCTATCGACAGGGATTCACCGGGGAGCTGTTTTTT	CASSYRQGFTGELFF
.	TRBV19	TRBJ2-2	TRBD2	TGTGCCAGTAGTGTCCTAGCGGCCGGGGAGCTGTTTTTT	CASSVLAAGELFF
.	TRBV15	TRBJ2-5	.	TGTGCCACCAGCAGAGCCTCGGGCCTCGGCAAACAGCCCCAGTACTTC	CATSRASGLGKQPQYF
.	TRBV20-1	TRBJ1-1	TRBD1	TGCAGTGCTAGAGGCGACCCGGGACAGTCCCTGAACACTGAAGCTTTCTTT	CSARGDPGQSLNTEAFF
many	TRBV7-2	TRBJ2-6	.	TGTGCCAGCAGCTTAGTTAGAGGTGGGGCCAACGTCCTGACTTTC	CASSLVRGGANVLTF
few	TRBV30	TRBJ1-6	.	TGTGCCTGGAGCATAAACCTCGGGGGTCCCCTCCACTTT	CAWSINLGGPLHF
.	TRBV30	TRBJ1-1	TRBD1	TGTGCCTGGGGACGACAGGGGAACACTGAAGCTTTCTTT	CAWGRQGNTEAFF
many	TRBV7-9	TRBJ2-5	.	TGTGCCAGCAGCCCAAGTGGGGGCCAAGAGACCCAGTACTTC	CASSPSGGQETQYF
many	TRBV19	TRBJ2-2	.	TGTGCCAGTAGCCTAGGGCATAAAGGGTTGTTTTTT	CASSLGHKGLFF
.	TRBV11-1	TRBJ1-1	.	TGTGCCAGCAGCCCCGGGGCGGCGGTCTCTGAAGCTTTCTTT	CASSPGAAVSEAFF
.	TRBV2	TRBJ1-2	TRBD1	TGTGCCAGCAGGGACCAGGGACAGGCCTATGGCTACACCTTC	CASRDQGQAYGYTF
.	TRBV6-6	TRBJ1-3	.	TGTGCCAGCAGTGAACCGTGGTCGGACACCATATATTTT	CASSEPWSDTIYF
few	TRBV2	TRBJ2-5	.	TGTGCCAGCAGAGATCTGGGGGGTGAGACCCAGTACTTC	CASRDLGGETQYF
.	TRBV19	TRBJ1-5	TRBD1	TGTGCCAGTACCTGGCAGGGGGCGCATCAGCCCCAGCATTTT	CASTWQGAHQPQHF
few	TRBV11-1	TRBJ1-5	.	TGTGCCAGCAGCGGAGCGAATCGGCCCCAGCATTTT	CASSGANRPQHF
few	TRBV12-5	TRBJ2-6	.	TGTGCTAGTGGTTTGGTACTCGGGACGGACCCGGGGGCCAACGTCCTGACTTTC	CASGLVLGTDPGANVLTF
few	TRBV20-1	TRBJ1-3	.	TGCAGTGCTAGAAATTCGGACTCTGGAAACACCATATATTTT	CSARNSDSGNTIYF
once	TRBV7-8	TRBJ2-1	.	TGTGCCAGCAGCTCTGGGGCAGGGTTAAGGAATGAGCAGTTCTTC	CASSSGAGLRNEQFF
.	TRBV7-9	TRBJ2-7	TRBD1	TGTGCCAGCAGCACCATGGCAGGGGGCGGGTCGTACGAGCAGTACTTC	CASSTMAGGGSYEQYF
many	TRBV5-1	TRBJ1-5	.	TGCGCAAGTCGCGGGAGATATAGCAATCAGCCCCAGCATTTT	CASRGRYSNQPQHF
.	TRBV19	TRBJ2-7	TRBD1	TGTGCCAGTAGTACCACAGGGGGGACAAACGAGCAGTACTTC	CASSTTGGTNEQYF
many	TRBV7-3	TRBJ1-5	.	TGTGCCAGCAGCTTATCCGGAAATAGCAATCAGCCCCAGCATTTT	CASSLSGNSNQPQHF
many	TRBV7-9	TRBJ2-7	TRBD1	TGTGCCAGCAGCCCTGGGACAGTGATTACCTACGAGCAGTACTTC	CASSPGTVITYEQYF
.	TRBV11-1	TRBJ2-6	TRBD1	TGTGCCAGCAGCGATGACCGGGACAGGAGGTTCTCTGGGGCCAACGTCCTGACTTTC	CASSDDRDRRFSGANVLTF